A selection of T cell receptor beta chains follows, all from one sample in a study of blood T cells in healthy people across ages. A single record per CDR3 protein comes from TCRdb applying MiXCR to the 5' RACE reads. The top ten clones hold 20% to 25% of a sample with around 1,900,000 distinct CDR3 sequences, approximately 39% of them seen once. The specimen was blood. The receptors shown here come from a human donor in good health. Each CDR3 is given with its conserved first and last residue. A D gene is named only where the DNA matches it firmly. Expanded clones get a size class; other rows say once, few or many, or leave the size out.

CDR3nt,CDR3aa,d_gene,abundance,v_gene,j_gene
TGTGCCACCAGTGTCTGGGACAGGGACGATGAGCAGTTCTTC,CATSVWDRDDEQFF,TRBD1,.,TRBV24-1,TRBJ2-1
TGTGCCAGCAGCTTTGGAGTTCTCTCCTACGAGCAGTACTTC,CASSFGVLSYEQYF,.,few,TRBV11-2,TRBJ2-7
TGCAGTGCTAGGAAGCAGGGGGGGAGCACTGAAGCTTTCTTT,CSARKQGGSTEAFF,TRBD1,many,TRBV20-1,TRBJ1-1
TGCAGTGCTAGAGGGGGGGGGGATACGCAGTATTTT,CSARGGGDTQYF,TRBD2,many,TRBV20-1,TRBJ2-3
TGTGCCAGCAGCGACCCCGGGGCTGCAACTAATGAAAAACTGTTTTTT,CASSDPGAATNEKLFF,.,few,TRBV28,TRBJ1-4
TGTGCCAGCAGTGTCCGTGTGAATTCACCCCTCCACTTT,CASSVRVNSPLHF,.,.,TRBV25-1,TRBJ1-6
TGTGCCAGCAGCTTTGGGCCGATGGGTGGTCAGGCTGAAGCTTTCTTT,CASSFGPMGGQAEAFF,.,few,TRBV7-6,TRBJ1-1
TGTGCCAGCAGCTTATTATCGGGGCTTAACACTGAAGCTTTCTTT,CASSLLSGLNTEAFF,.,.,TRBV7-9,TRBJ1-1
TGTGCCAGCAGCCCTGACAGGTTCACCTACGAGCAGTACTTC,CASSPDRFTYEQYF,.,.,TRBV7-3,TRBJ2-7
TGTGCCAGCAGACGAGGAATGGGCCCGAACACTGAAGCTTTCTTT,CASRRGMGPNTEAFF,.,.,TRBV7-9,TRBJ1-1
TGTGCCAGCAGCCAGCTAGCGGGGGGGCCTCGTGATACGCAGTATTTT,CASSQLAGGPRDTQYF,TRBD2,.,TRBV6-5,TRBJ2-3
TGTGCCAGCAGCGGACGTAACAATGAGCAGTTCTTC,CASSGRNNEQFF,.,.,TRBV6-2/TRBV6-3,TRBJ2-1
TGTGCCAGCAGCCCCCATGAGGGACCAGAGCAGTTCTTC,CASSPHEGPEQFF,.,once,TRBV12-3/TRBV12-4,TRBJ2-1
TGCAGTGCTAGAGACCCTAGCGAGGGGAACCCAGATACGCAGTATTTT,CSARDPSEGNPDTQYF,.,.,TRBV20-1,TRBJ2-3
TGTGCCAGCGGGGGGATGAACACCGGGGAGCTGTTTTTT,CASGGMNTGELFF,.,.,TRBV6-2/TRBV6-3,TRBJ2-2
TGTGCCAGCAGCCAAGACCAGGGCTACCCTTGGAATGAGCAGTACTTC,CASSQDQGYPWNEQYF,.,once,TRBV3-1,TRBJ2-5
TGCGCCAGCAGCTTGGTTGTCGGGGGGGTACCCTACGAGCAGTACTTC,CASSLVVGGVPYEQYF,TRBD2,.,TRBV5-1,TRBJ2-7
TGTGCCAGCAGGTGCAGGAGGGGGCCGCGCGGGAAGTTCTTC,CASRCRRGPRGKFF,.,few,TRBV6-7,TRBJ2-1
TGTGCCAGCAGTTCGACCCTACGAGGTGGCTACACCTTC,CASSSTLRGGYTF,.,.,TRBV6-2/TRBV6-3,TRBJ1-2
TGTGCCAGCAGCTTGGGTCCGTCCGGGACCACTGAAGCTTTCTTT,CASSLGPSGTTEAFF,.,.,TRBV7-9,TRBJ1-1
TGTGCCAGCAGCCACCCGGCTAGATCCTACAATGAGCAGTTCTTC,CASSHPARSYNEQFF,.,.,TRBV6-2/TRBV6-3,TRBJ2-1
TGTGCCAGCGACCGGTCCCATAGCAATCAGCCCCAGCATTTT,CASDRSHSNQPQHF,.,few,TRBV6-1,TRBJ1-5
TGTGCCAGCAGTTCCCGGGGTAATCAGCCCCAGCATTTT,CASSSRGNQPQHF,.,many,TRBV7-2,TRBJ1-5
TGCGCCAGCAGCTATATAGACAGGGTGGGGCAGTTCTTC,CASSYIDRVGQFF,TRBD1,few,TRBV5-1,TRBJ2-1
TGTGCCAGCAGCCCCCTCTCTTCGGAGGGGACTGAAGCTTTCTTT,CASSPLSSEGTEAFF,.,few,TRBV7-2,TRBJ1-1
TGTGCCAGCAGTGAATGGGATAGGGGTCACTACGAGCAGTACTTC,CASSEWDRGHYEQYF,.,.,TRBV6-1,TRBJ2-7
TGTGCCAGCAGTCGACAGGGGGCCGGTCAGCCCCAGCATTTT,CASSRQGAGQPQHF,TRBD1,.,TRBV7-9,TRBJ1-5
TGCAGCTCCAGGGACTTCCTACGCACAGATACGCAGTATTTT,CSSRDFLRTDTQYF,.,many,TRBV29-1,TRBJ2-3
TGCGCCAGCAGCCAAGATGGAAGGGGGCCGGTTTATCCAGATGCGCAGTACTTC,CASSQDGRGPVYPDAQYF,TRBD1,.,TRBV4-3,TRBJ2-4
TGTGCCAGCAGTGTACAGTCAAGAGCCTACAATGAGCAGTTCTTC,CASSVQSRAYNEQFF,.,few,TRBV6-1,TRBJ2-1
TGCAGTGCTAGAACCCTAGGGACCCAGTACTTC,CSARTLGTQYF,.,.,TRBV20-1,TRBJ2-5
TGTGCCAGCAGCTTAGCTGGGAATACCTACAATGAGCAGTTCTTC,CASSLAGNTYNEQFF,.,few,TRBV7-2,TRBJ2-1
TGTGCCAGCAGTTACGTAGACGAGCAGTACTTC,CASSYVDEQYF,.,.,TRBV6-2/TRBV6-3,TRBJ2-7
TGTGCCAGCAGTTTACAACCCAACGATGAAAAACTGTTTTTT,CASSLQPNDEKLFF,.,.,TRBV12-3/TRBV12-4,TRBJ1-4
TGTGCCAGCACCCAAGGTACCGGGATGGGTAGCGGCTACACCTTC,CASTQGTGMGSGYTF,.,many,TRBV6-2/TRBV6-3,TRBJ1-2
TGTGCCAGCAGTTATTCATTTTCCCGTCGGGAGATCCAGTACTTC,CASSYSFSRREIQYF,.,.,TRBV6-5,TRBJ2-5
TGTGCCAGTAGTATAAGGGGGGCCTTCCAAGAGACCCAGTACTTC,CASSIRGAFQETQYF,.,.,TRBV19,TRBJ2-5
TGTGCCAGCAGTTTAGCGCACACCGAAGATGAGCAGTTCTTC,CASSLAHTEDEQFF,.,.,TRBV12-3/TRBV12-4,TRBJ2-1
TGTGCCAGCAGGGCAGGGGGCTGGAACGAGCAGTACTTC,CASRAGGWNEQYF,TRBD1,.,TRBV28,TRBJ2-7
TGTGTCAGCAGCCCTCGCTCTAGCGGGGCATCCTACGAGCAGTACTTC,CVSSPRSSGASYEQYF,TRBD2,.,TRBV7-2,TRBJ2-7
TGTGCCAGCCCCCAGGACAGGGGTTACACAGATACGCAGTATTTT,CASPQDRGYTDTQYF,TRBD1,.,TRBV7-9,TRBJ2-3
TGTGCCAGCAGTGAGGAATGGACACCTAATGAAAAACTGTTTTTT,CASSEEWTPNEKLFF,.,few,TRBV6-1,TRBJ1-4
TGCGCCAGCAGGGAATCCAGGACAGTAGGATCCGAGCAGTACTTC,CASRESRTVGSEQYF,.,.,TRBV10-2,TRBJ2-7